This T cell receptor beta chain appears in the sequencing data of a study of blood T cell repertoires in COVID-19. TCRdb keeps only in-frame clones here, not all; method: immunoSEQ multiplex PCR. The sample contains roughly 130,000 clones, approximately 87% of which appear only once. The CDR3 runs 13 residues. V lost 6 bases, J lost 1 base, and 9 bases lay in between. In germline, CDR1 is MNHEY, CDR2 SVGAGI. The genes are TRBV6-5 and TRBJ1-1; no clear D. This sequence was found in a woman aged 60-75 years with acute or convalescent COVID-19. The sequencing input was peripheral blood. The CDR3 DNA is TGTGCCAGCAGCCCCCCGGGGAACACTGAAGCTTTCTTT. This codes for CASSPPGNTEAFF.